This T cell receptor (beta chain) was found in a study of OX40 agonist ivuxolimab in advanced cancers. Looking at the study overall: Patients received the agonistic anti-OX40 (CD134) antibody ivuxolimab.

Study-wide results and caveats: More expanded clones were seen, on average, in CD8+ T cells than in CD4+. At doses 0.1 to 3.0 mg/kg, CD4+ and CD8+ clones expanded.

The V gene's germline CDR1 is SNHLY and CDR2 FYNNEI. There are 14 residues in the CDR3. Trimming left V 8 bases short and J 7 bases short, with 18 bases between. Using immunoSEQ multiplex PCR, the repertoire was profiled, and TCRdb retains in-frame clones only, with some absent. The repertoire holds under 75,000 clones, around nine tenths seen once, with over 2% in the top ten. With regard to this clone: Its specificity is not known.

The sample here was CD4+ or CD8+ T cells sorted from blood, taken in a trial of the OX40 agonist ivuxolimab. The V call is TRBV2, the J call TRBJ1-5; unclear D gene. This clonotype was sampled from an adult with an advanced solid tumor such as melanoma, head and neck, liver or kidney cancer. The CDR3 loop is CASDFLGRGQPQHF. CDR3 in DNA: TGTGCCAGCGACTTCTTAGGGCGAGGACAGCCCCAGCATTTT.